The sequence of this T cell receptor beta chain was determined in a study of T-cell memory formation after mild COVID-19. Findings of the study overall: Contracting CD8+ clones were enriched in EMRA, CD4+ mainly in CM and EM. The study found balanced CD4/CD8 in clones contracting day 15 to 85 and a CD4+ lean in later expanders.

5'RACE with constant-segment primers yielded barcoded, UMI-tagged TCR alpha and TCR beta cDNA libraries. TCRdb re-called the 5' RACE reads through MiXCR, storing one row per CDR3 protein. The sample carries some 160,000 distinct CDR3 sequences, 13% recorded once. Per the germline V gene, CDR1 is DFQATT and CDR2 is SNEGSKA (reference sequence). Between the trimmed V and J ends, which lost 8 bases and 1 base, there was a span of 9 bases. The CDR3 is made up of 12 amino acids. This clonotype was counted only a few times. What it recognizes is unknown. This TCR was recovered from a young man who had mild COVID-19 (a few samples of this study predate the infection). Cell type and time point are not known. The sequenced material came from PBMCs or a T cell subset sorted from them (not recorded which). V usage is TRBV20-1 and J usage is TRBJ2-1; perhaps TRBD1 as D (6 bases). CDR3: CSTRGSYNEQFF. CDR3 DNA: TGCAGTACCAGGGGTTCCTACAATGAGCAGTTCTTC.